A selection of T cell receptor beta chains follows, all from one sample in a study of T cell responses to AZD1222 COVID-19 vaccine. The repertoire was sequenced with immunoSEQ multiplex PCR; TCRdb's copy has only in-frame clones and lacks some. The sample lists 55,000 to 90,000 clones, over 80% occurring once. Here the sequenced sample was peripheral blood, taken on day 0 of AZD1222 vaccination. These receptors were taken from an adult in good health. Both conserved end residues are part of each CDR3. The D gene is left open where the match is weak. Not every row has a clone size; where given, it reads once, few, many or a size class.

cdr3_length: 12
clone_size: .
d_call: .
v_call: TRBV9
j_call: TRBJ2-3
cdr3_nt: TGTGCCAGCAGCGTAGCATCGGATACGCAGTATTTT
cdr3_aa: CASSVASDTQYF

cdr3_length: 13
clone_size: .
d_call: TRBD2
v_call: TRBV9
j_call: TRBJ2-7
cdr3_nt: TGTGCCAGCAGCCCCCGGGGGGTTGACGAGCAGTACTTC
cdr3_aa: CASSPRGVDEQYF

cdr3_length: 12
clone_size: .
d_call: TRBD1
v_call: TRBV9
j_call: TRBJ1-2
cdr3_nt: TGTGCCAGCAGCACAGGGGTTGGGGGCTACACCTTC
cdr3_aa: CASSTGVGGYTF

cdr3_length: 15
clone_size: .
d_call: .
v_call: TRBV6-4
j_call: TRBJ2-2
cdr3_nt: TGTGCCAGCAGTGAGGAGGGGGGCACGACCGGGGAGCTGTTTTTT
cdr3_aa: CASSEEGGTTGELFF

cdr3_length: 11
clone_size: .
d_call: .
v_call: TRBV18
j_call: TRBJ2-5
cdr3_nt: TGTGCCAGCTCACCCCATGAGACCCAGTACTTC
cdr3_aa: CASSPHETQYF

cdr3_length: 13
clone_size: .
d_call: .
v_call: TRBV12-3/TRBV12-4
j_call: TRBJ2-7
cdr3_nt: TGTGCCAGCAGTTTTCGGCAGGGATACGAGCAGTACTTC
cdr3_aa: CASSFRQGYEQYF

cdr3_length: 13
clone_size: once
d_call: .
v_call: TRBV7-9
j_call: TRBJ1-2
cdr3_nt: TGTGCCAGCAGCTTAGCGGAGTACAGCGGCTACACCTTC
cdr3_aa: CASSLAEYSGYTF

cdr3_length: 11
clone_size: .
d_call: .
v_call: TRBV28
j_call: TRBJ1-5
cdr3_nt: TGTGCTACAAATAGCAATCAGCCCCAGCATTTT
cdr3_aa: CATNSNQPQHF

cdr3_length: 15
clone_size: .
d_call: TRBD1
v_call: TRBV28
j_call: TRBJ2-7
cdr3_nt: TGTGCCAGCAGTTCTACAGGGGTCCGGCACTACGAGCAGTACTTC
cdr3_aa: CASSSTGVRHYEQYF

cdr3_length: 14
clone_size: .
d_call: .
v_call: TRBV6-1
j_call: TRBJ1-5
cdr3_nt: TGTGCCAGCAGTGAAGTTCCTATGCAGGGTGGTGGGCATTTT
cdr3_aa: CASSEVPMQGGGHF

cdr3_length: 12
clone_size: .
d_call: .
v_call: TRBV28
j_call: TRBJ2-7
cdr3_nt: TGTGCCACGGAGAGGGGGAGGTTTGAGCAGTACTTC
cdr3_aa: CATERGRFEQYF

cdr3_length: 15
clone_size: .
d_call: .
v_call: TRBV6-5
j_call: TRBJ2-5
cdr3_nt: TGTGCCAGCAGTTACTTTTCAACACCCCAAGAGACCCAGTACTTC
cdr3_aa: CASSYFSTPQETQYF

cdr3_length: 14
clone_size: .
d_call: .
v_call: TRBV10-2
j_call: TRBJ2-5
cdr3_nt: TGCGCCAGCAGTGACCCCGGGGAGGTGGAGACCCAGTACTTC
cdr3_aa: CASSDPGEVETQYF

cdr3_length: 16
clone_size: .
d_call: .
v_call: TRBV5-4
j_call: TRBJ1-2
cdr3_nt: TGTGCCAGCAGCTCCGTTGGGGGGGGCTCCCTCTATGGCTACACCTTC
cdr3_aa: CASSSVGGGSLYGYTF

cdr3_length: 14
clone_size: .
d_call: .
v_call: TRBV28
j_call: TRBJ1-2
cdr3_nt: TGTGCCAGCAGTTTAGTGGTGTCTAACTATGGCTACACCTTC
cdr3_aa: CASSLVVSNYGYTF

cdr3_length: 13
clone_size: few
d_call: TRBD1
v_call: TRBV29-1
j_call: TRBJ1-4
cdr3_nt: TGCAGCGTGATACAGGGGGCGCCTGAAAAACTGTTTTTT
cdr3_aa: CSVIQGAPEKLFF

cdr3_length: 17
clone_size: .
d_call: .
v_call: TRBV4-1
j_call: TRBJ1-3
cdr3_nt: TGCGCCAGCAGCCAAGGGTTTTTTGGGGGGTCCGGAAACACCATATATTTT
cdr3_aa: CASSQGFFGGSGNTIYF

cdr3_length: 14
clone_size: .
d_call: .
v_call: TRBV28
j_call: TRBJ1-2
cdr3_nt: TGTGCCAGCACCCGGGACGGTAAAACCTATGGCTACACCTTC
cdr3_aa: CASTRDGKTYGYTF

cdr3_length: 13
clone_size: .
d_call: .
v_call: TRBV2
j_call: TRBJ2-7
cdr3_nt: TGTGCCAGCACAGGAGTTCTTGGCTACGAGCAGTACTTC
cdr3_aa: CASTGVLGYEQYF

cdr3_length: 13
clone_size: .
d_call: .
v_call: TRBV18
j_call: TRBJ1-1
cdr3_nt: TGTGCCACCCTGGGGGGGCTCAACACTGAAGCTTTCTTT
cdr3_aa: CATLGGLNTEAFF

cdr3_length: 17
clone_size: .
d_call: TRBD1
v_call: TRBV10-3
j_call: TRBJ2-3
cdr3_nt: TGTGCCATCAGGGGACAGGGTGGGTTTGGGGGCACAGATACGCAGTATTTT
cdr3_aa: CAIRGQGGFGGTDTQYF

cdr3_length: 15
clone_size: .
d_call: .
v_call: TRBV18
j_call: TRBJ2-1
cdr3_nt: TGTGCCAGCTCACCCGTAGCGGATTTCTACAATGAGCAGTTCTTC
cdr3_aa: CASSPVADFYNEQFF

cdr3_length: 14
clone_size: .
d_call: .
v_call: TRBV5-1
j_call: TRBJ2-5
cdr3_nt: TGCGCCAGCAGGCCGACAGGCTTTCAAGGTACCCAGTACTTC
cdr3_aa: CASRPTGFQGTQYF

cdr3_length: 15
clone_size: few
d_call: TRBD2
v_call: TRBV5-1
j_call: TRBJ2-1
cdr3_nt: TGCGCCAGCAGCCCACTAGCGGGGGGAGGCAATGAGCAGTTCTTC
cdr3_aa: CASSPLAGGGNEQFF

cdr3_length: 14
clone_size: once
d_call: .
v_call: TRBV7-2
j_call: TRBJ1-2
cdr3_nt: TGTGCCAGCAGCGCGCCGGGCCCCCCTCTGGGCTACACCTTC
cdr3_aa: CASSAPGPPLGYTF

cdr3_length: 17
clone_size: .
d_call: TRBD1
v_call: TRBV15
j_call: TRBJ1-5
cdr3_nt: TGTGCCACCAGCAGAACCGACAGGGGTAATCGCAATCAGCCCCAGCATTTT
cdr3_aa: CATSRTDRGNRNQPQHF

cdr3_length: 16
clone_size: .
d_call: TRBD1
v_call: TRBV2
j_call: TRBJ1-4
cdr3_nt: TGTGCCAGCAGTGGACAGGGGGTAGGGACTAATGAAAAACTGTTTTTT
cdr3_aa: CASSGQGVGTNEKLFF

cdr3_length: 16
clone_size: .
d_call: TRBD2
v_call: TRBV6-5
j_call: TRBJ2-7
cdr3_nt: TGTGCCAGCAGTTACTCCCTAGCGGGGGCCGCCTACGAGCAGTACTTC
cdr3_aa: CASSYSLAGAAYEQYF

cdr3_length: 15
clone_size: once
d_call: .
v_call: TRBV14
j_call: TRBJ2-7
cdr3_nt: TGTGCCAGCAGCCAAGATAGGGTCAGGGACGGCGAGCAGTACTTC
cdr3_aa: CASSQDRVRDGEQYF

cdr3_length: 14
clone_size: .
d_call: .
v_call: TRBV7-2
j_call: TRBJ1-1
cdr3_nt: TGTGCCAGCAGCTCTTTTCGGACAGAAACTGAAGCTTTCTTT
cdr3_aa: CASSSFRTETEAFF

cdr3_length: 14
clone_size: few
d_call: .
v_call: TRBV19
j_call: TRBJ1-2
cdr3_nt: TGTGCCAGTACCTTTGCGTCAGGTCGGTATGGCTACACCTTC
cdr3_aa: CASTFASGRYGYTF

cdr3_length: 15
clone_size: .
d_call: .
v_call: TRBV3-1/TRBV3-2
j_call: TRBJ1-5
cdr3_nt: TGTGCCAGCAGCCAAGTTTCAGGGGCCAATCAGCCCCAGCATTTT
cdr3_aa: CASSQVSGANQPQHF

cdr3_length: 15
clone_size: once
d_call: .
v_call: TRBV19
j_call: TRBJ1-3
cdr3_nt: TGTGCCAGTAGTGCCCCGGACGGGTTTGGAAACACCATATATTTT
cdr3_aa: CASSAPDGFGNTIYF

cdr3_length: 19
clone_size: .
d_call: .
v_call: TRBV18
j_call: TRBJ1-1
cdr3_nt: TGTGCCAGCTCAGAGAGGGGATTGTCCCCTGTAACCCCGAACACTGAAGCTTTCTTT
cdr3_aa: CASSERGLSPVTPNTEAFF

cdr3_length: 11
clone_size: .
d_call: TRBD1
v_call: TRBV20-1
j_call: TRBJ1-6
cdr3_nt: TGCAGTGCTAATGACAGGGACATACTCCACTTT
cdr3_aa: CSANDRDILHF

cdr3_length: 15
clone_size: .
d_call: .
v_call: TRBV30
j_call: TRBJ1-5
cdr3_nt: TGTGCCTGGAGTGTCCCAGAGTATAGCAATCAGCCCCAGCATTTT
cdr3_aa: CAWSVPEYSNQPQHF

cdr3_length: 17
clone_size: .
d_call: .
v_call: TRBV6-2/TRBV6-3
j_call: TRBJ2-1
cdr3_nt: TGTGCCAGCAGTTACTCCGGGTTCATGAGCTCCTACAATGAGCAGTTCTTC
cdr3_aa: CASSYSGFMSSYNEQFF